Following are 5 T cell receptor beta chains from one sample sequenced in a study of T cell responses to AZD1222 COVID-19 vaccine. Sequenced by immunoSEQ multiplex PCR; TCRdb stores in-frame clones only, minus some. The sample yields about 130,000 clones, around nine tenths seen once. The starting material was peripheral blood, obtained on day 0 of AZD1222 vaccination. These receptors were taken from an adult in good health.

The gene calls are TRBV7-6 and TRBJ1-4; the D is unclear. CDR1 SGHVS and CDR2 FNYEAQ come from the germline V gene. The germline V and J ends were trimmed by 1 base and 8 bases, with 14 bases remaining between them. This CDR3 spans 15 amino acids. In DNA, the CDR3 is TGTGCCAGCAGCTTAGGGAATTTGGGAGGGGAAAAACTGTTTTTT. The encoded protein is CASSLGNLGGEKLFF.

This chain joins TRBV11-3 and TRBJ2-7; 7 bases align to TRBD1. The CDR3 is made up of 16 amino acids. J was trimmed by 3 bases and V by 5 bases; bases with no gene match: 13. The germline CDR1 and CDR2 sequences are SGHNT and YENEEA. The CDR3 spells CASSPAPRQGSYEQYF. CDR3 in DNA: TGTGCCAGCAGCCCAGCCCCCCGACAGGGAAGCTACGAGCAGTACTTC.

V usage is TRBV3-1 (or the pseudogene TRBV3-2) and J usage is TRBJ2-1, with 10 bases identical to TRBD2. The CDR3 contains 16 residues. With 1 base clipped from V and 7 bases from J, the junction kept 7 bases outside the gene matches. In germline, CDR1 is LGHDT, CDR2 YNNKEL (reference sequence). Here the CDR3 reads CASSQVIAGGWNEQFF. CDR3 DNA: TGTGCCAGCAGCCAAGTCATAGCGGGGGGATGGAATGAGCAGTTCTTC.

The gene calls are TRBV19 and TRBJ2-7; either TRBD1 or TRBD2 may supply D (5 bases each). V lost 6 bases and J 6 bases, leaving 12 bases between the germline ends. CDR1 and CDR2 from the germline V gene are LNHDA and SQIVND (reference sequence). CDR3 length: 12 residues. The CDR3 DNA follows: TGTGCCAGTAGCAGGGACGCCGGCGAGCAGTACTTC. It translates to CASSRDAGEQYF.

This chain links TRBV2 with TRBJ2-7; 13 positions agree with TRBD2. CDR3 length: 15 amino acids. Trimming at V came to 5 bases and at J to 7 bases, leaving 8 bases not matched to a gene. In germline, CDR1 is SNHLY, CDR2 FYNNEI. CDR3 region: CASSRGLAGVREQYF. DNA for the CDR3: TGTGCCAGCAGTCGAGGACTAGCGGGAGTAAGGGAGCAGTACTTC.